The 3 T cell receptor beta chains presented below share a single source sample, sequenced in a study of response to subunit inactivated influenza vaccine. TCRdb processed the RT-PCR reads anew with MiXCR; each CDR3 protein has one entry. The sample has 500,000 to 600,000 distinct CDR3 sequences; roughly 10% are singletons. The specimen was PBMCs from blood, collected on the day of vaccination. The origin of the receptors is a man aged 50-59 years who received an inactivated influenza vaccine.

This sequence joins TRBV2 and TRBJ1-2, with D unclear. V lost 6 bases and J lost 6, with 8 bases in between. The germline V gene encodes CDR1 SNHLY and CDR2 FYNNEI. This CDR3 spans 11 amino acids. CDR3 in amino acids: CASSPRNGYTF. In DNA, the CDR3 is TGTGCCAGCAGCCCCAGGAATGGCTACACCTTC.

The chain links TRBV20-1 to TRBJ2-3, with 13 bases fitting TRBD2. Germline CDR1 is DFQATT and CDR2 is SNEGSKA (reference sequence). The CDR3 contains 14 residues. Trimming removed 5 bases from V and 4 bases from J; junction bases left unmatched: 3. This chain's CDR3 is CSALTSGRSDTQYF. CDR3 sequence (DNA): TGCAGTGCTCTGACTAGCGGGAGGTCAGATACGCAGTATTTT.

A note on this clonotype: A much larger clone sits a single nucleotide away, making a read error possible. The genes are TRBV20-1 and TRBJ2-1; 9 bases agree with TRBD1. The CDR3 is 15 amino acids. Germline CDR1 DFQATT, CDR2 SNEGSKA (reference sequence). The ends lost 6 bases at V and 8 bases at J; junction bases unmatched: 14. CDR3 in amino acids: CSADTLGQGKDEQFF. The CDR3 DNA reads as TGCAGTGCGGATACCCTGGGACAGGGTAAGGATGAGCAGTTCTTC.